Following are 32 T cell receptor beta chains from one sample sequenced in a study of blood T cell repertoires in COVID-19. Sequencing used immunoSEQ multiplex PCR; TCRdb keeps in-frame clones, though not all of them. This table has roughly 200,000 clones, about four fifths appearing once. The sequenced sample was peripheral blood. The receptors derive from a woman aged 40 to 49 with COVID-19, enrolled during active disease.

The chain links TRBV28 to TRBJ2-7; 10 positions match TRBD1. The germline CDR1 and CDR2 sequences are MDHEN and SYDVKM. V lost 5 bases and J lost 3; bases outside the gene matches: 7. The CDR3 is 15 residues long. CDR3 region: CASSGPGQGNYEQYF. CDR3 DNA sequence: TGTGCCAGCAGTGGGCCGGGACAGGGGAACTACGAGCAGTACTTC.

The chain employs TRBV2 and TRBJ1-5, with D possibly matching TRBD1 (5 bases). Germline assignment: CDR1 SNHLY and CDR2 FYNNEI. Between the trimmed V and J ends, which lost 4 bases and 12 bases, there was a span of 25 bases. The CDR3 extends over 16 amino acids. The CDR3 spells CASSGTEGRGGGSQHF. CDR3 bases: TGTGCCAGCAGTGGAACGGAGGGTAGGGGAGGCGGAAGCCAGCATTTT.

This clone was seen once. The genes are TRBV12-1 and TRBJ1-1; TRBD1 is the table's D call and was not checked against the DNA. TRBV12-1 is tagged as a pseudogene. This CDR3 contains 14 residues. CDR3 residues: CASSSGQLNTEAFF. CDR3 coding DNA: TGTGCCAGCAGCTCCGGACAGTTGAACACTGAAGCTTTCTTT.

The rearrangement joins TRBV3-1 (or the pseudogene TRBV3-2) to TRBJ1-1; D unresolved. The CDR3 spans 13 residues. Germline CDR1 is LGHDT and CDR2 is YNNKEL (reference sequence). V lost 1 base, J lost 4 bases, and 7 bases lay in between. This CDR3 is CASSQGTRTEAFF. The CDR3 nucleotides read TGTGCCAGCAGCCAAGGGACTCGCACTGAAGCTTTCTTT.

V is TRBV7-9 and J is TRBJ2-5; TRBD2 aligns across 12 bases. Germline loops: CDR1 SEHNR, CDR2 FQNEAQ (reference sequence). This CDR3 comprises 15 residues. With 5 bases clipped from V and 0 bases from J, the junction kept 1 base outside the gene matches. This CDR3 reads CASSTSGGYQETQYF. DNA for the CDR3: TGTGCCAGCAGCACTAGCGGGGGGTACCAAGAGACCCAGTACTTC.

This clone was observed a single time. CDR3 nucleotide sequence: TGTGCCAGCAGTGAGGGACAGGCGACCTACGAGCAGTACTTC. Translation: CASSEGQATYEQYF. The chain is built from TRBV6-1 and TRBJ2-7; TRBD1 agrees at 8 bases. The CDR3 runs to 14 residues. The V and J ends lost 3 bases and 2 bases, in that order; junction bases with no gene match: 3. Per the germline V gene, CDR1 is MNHNS and CDR2 is SASEGT.

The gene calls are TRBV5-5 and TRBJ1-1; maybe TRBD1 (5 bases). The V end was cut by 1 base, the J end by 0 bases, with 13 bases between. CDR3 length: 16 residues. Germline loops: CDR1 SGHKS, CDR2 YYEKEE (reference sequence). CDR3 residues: CASSLHTGRMNTEAFF. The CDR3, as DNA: TGTGCCAGCAGCTTGCACACAGGCCGCATGAACACTGAAGCTTTCTTT.

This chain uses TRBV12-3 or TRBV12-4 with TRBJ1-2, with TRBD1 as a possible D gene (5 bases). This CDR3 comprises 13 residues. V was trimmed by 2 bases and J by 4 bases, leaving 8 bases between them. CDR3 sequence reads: CASSLSGFYGYTF. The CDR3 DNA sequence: TGTGCCAGCAGTTTATCAGGGTTCTATGGCTACACCTTC.

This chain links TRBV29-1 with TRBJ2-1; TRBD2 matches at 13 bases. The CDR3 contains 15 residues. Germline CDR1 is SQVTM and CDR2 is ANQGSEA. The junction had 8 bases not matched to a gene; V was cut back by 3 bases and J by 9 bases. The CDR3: CSVEGTSGMGIEQFF. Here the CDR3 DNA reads TGCAGCGTTGAGGGGACTAGCGGGATGGGTATTGAGCAGTTCTTC.

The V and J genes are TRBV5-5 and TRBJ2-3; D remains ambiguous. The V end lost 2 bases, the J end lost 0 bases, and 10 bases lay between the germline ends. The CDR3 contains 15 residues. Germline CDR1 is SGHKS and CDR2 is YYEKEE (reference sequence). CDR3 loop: CASSFLATSTDTQYF. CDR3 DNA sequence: TGTGCCAGCAGCTTCCTGGCGACTAGCACAGATACGCAGTATTTT. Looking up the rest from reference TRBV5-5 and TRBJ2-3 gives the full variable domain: DAGVTQSPTHLIKTRGQQVTLRCSPISGHKSVSWYQQVLGQGPQFIFQYYEKEERGRGNFPDRFSARQFPNYSSELNVNALLLGDSALYLCASSFLATSTDTQYFGPGTRLTVL.

The CDR3 sequence is CASSLGGEKLFF. CDR3 DNA sequence: TGTGCCAGCAGCTTAGGAGGTGAAAAACTGTTTTTT. This chain connects TRBV11-2 to TRBJ1-4; D not certain. Trimming stripped 1 base from V and 7 bases from J, with 4 bases between. Germline loops: CDR1 SGHAT, CDR2 FQNNGV. The CDR3 has 12 amino acids. The full variable domain, with the rest looked up from reference TRBV11-2 and TRBJ1-4, is EAGVAQSPRYKIIEKRQSVAFWCNPISGHATLYWYQQILGQGPKLLIQFQNNGVVDDSQLPKDRFSAERLKGVDSTLKIQPAKLEDSAVYLCASSLGGEKLFFGSGTQLSVL.

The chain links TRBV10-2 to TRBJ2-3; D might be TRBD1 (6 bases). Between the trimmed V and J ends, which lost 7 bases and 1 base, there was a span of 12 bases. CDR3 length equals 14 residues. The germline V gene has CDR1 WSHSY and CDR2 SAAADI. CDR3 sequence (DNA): TGCGCCAGCATCGTGGGGGCCGGCACAGATACGCAGTATTTT. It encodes CASIVGAGTDTQYF.

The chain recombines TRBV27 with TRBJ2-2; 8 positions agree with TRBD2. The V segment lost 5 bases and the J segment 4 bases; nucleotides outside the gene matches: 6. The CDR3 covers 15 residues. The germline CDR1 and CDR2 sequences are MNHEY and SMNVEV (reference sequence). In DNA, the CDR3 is TGTGCCAGCAGTAGCGGGAGTTGGGGCACCGGGGAGCTGTTTTTT. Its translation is CASSSGSWGTGELFF.

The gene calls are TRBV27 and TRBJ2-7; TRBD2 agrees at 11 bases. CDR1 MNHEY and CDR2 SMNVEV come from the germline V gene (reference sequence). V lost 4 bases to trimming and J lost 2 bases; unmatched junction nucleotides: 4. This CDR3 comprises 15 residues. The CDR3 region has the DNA TGTGCCAGCAGTTCACTAGCGGGGGTTACCTACGAGCAGTACTTC. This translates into CASSSLAGVTYEQYF.

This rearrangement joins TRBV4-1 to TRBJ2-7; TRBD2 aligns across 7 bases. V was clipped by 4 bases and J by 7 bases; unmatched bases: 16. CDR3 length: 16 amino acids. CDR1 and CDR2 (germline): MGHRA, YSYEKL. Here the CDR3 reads CASSRGGLVPGGEQYF. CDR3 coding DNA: TGCGCCAGCAGCCGAGGAGGACTAGTACCCGGGGGTGAGCAGTACTTC.

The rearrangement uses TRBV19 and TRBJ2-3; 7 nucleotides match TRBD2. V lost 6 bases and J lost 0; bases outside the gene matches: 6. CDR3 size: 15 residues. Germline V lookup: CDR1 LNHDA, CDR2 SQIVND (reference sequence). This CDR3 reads CASRESGASTDTQYF. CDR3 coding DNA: TGTGCCAGTAGAGAGAGCGGGGCTAGCACAGATACGCAGTATTTT.

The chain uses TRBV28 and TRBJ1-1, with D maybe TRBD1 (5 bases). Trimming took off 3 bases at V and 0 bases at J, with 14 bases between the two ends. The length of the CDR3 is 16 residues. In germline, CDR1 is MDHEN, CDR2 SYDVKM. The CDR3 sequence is CASSFAGLFMNTEAFF. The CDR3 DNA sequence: TGTGCCAGCAGTTTCGCGGGACTCTTCATGAACACTGAAGCTTTCTTT.

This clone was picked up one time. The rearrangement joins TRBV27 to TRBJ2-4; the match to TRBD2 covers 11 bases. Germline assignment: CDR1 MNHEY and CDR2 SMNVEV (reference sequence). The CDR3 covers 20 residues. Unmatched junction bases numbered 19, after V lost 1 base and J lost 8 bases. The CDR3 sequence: CASSLYPPLTSGSLTDIQYF. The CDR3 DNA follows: TGTGCCAGCAGTTTATATCCCCCCCTTACTAGCGGGAGTCTCACGGACATTCAGTACTTC.

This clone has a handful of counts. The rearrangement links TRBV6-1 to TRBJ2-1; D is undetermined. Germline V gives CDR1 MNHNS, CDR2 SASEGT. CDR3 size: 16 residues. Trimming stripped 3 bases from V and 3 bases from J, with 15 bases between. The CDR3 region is CASSDDIRQIYNEQFF. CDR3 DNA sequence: TGTGCCAGCAGTGACGACATAAGGCAAATCTACAATGAGCAGTTCTTC.

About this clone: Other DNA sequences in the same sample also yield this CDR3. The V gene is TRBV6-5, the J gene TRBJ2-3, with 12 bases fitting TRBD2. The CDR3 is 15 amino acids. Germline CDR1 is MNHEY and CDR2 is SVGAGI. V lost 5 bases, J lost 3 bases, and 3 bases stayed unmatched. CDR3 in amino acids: CASSPLAGGTDTQYF. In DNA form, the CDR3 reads TGTGCCAGCAGTCCACTAGCGGGAGGAACAGATACGCAGTATTTT.

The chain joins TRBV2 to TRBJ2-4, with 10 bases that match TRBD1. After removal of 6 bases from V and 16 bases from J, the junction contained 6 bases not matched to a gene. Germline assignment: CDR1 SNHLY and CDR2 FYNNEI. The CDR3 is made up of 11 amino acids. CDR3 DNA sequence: TGTGCCAGCAGGGGGACAGGGGCCCTTTACTTC. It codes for CASRGTGALYF.

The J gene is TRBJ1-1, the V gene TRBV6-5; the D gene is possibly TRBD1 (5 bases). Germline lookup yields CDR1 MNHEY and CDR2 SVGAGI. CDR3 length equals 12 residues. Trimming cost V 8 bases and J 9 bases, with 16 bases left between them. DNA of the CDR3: TGTGCCAGCGGGACTGGTCTAGAGAAAGCTTTCTTT. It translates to CASGTGLEKAFF.

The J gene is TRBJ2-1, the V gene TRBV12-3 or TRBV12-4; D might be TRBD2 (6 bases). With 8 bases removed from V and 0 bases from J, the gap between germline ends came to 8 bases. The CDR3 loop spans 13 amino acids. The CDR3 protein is CASGRGSYNEQFF. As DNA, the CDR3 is TGTGCCAGCGGGCGGGGCTCCTACAATGAGCAGTTCTTC.

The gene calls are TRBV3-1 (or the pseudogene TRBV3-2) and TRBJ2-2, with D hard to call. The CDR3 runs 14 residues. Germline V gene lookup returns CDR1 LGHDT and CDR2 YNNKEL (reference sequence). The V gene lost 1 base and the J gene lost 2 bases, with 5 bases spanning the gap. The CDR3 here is CASSQVVNTGELFF. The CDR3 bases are TGTGCCAGCAGCCAAGTCGTCAACACCGGGGAGCTGTTTTTT.

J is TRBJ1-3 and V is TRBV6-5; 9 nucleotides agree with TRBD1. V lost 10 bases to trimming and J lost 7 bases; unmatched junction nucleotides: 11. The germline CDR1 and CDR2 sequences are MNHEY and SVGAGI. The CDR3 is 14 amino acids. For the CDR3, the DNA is TGTGCCACCGCCCGGGACAGGGAAGGCAACACCATATATTTT. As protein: CATARDREGNTIYF.

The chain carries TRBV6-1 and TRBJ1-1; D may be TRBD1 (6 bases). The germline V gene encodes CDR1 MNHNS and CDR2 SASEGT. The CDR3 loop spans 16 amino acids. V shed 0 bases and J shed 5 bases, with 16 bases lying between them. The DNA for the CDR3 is TGTGCCAGCAGTGAAGCTGCGGCAGGGGTAAAAACTGAAGCTTTCTTT. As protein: CASSEAAAGVKTEAFF.

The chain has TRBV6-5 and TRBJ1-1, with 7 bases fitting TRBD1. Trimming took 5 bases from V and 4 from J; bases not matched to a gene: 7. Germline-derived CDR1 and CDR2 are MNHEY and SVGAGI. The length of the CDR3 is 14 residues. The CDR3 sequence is CASSTDREATEAFF. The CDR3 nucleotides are TGTGCCAGCAGTACCGACAGGGAGGCCACTGAAGCTTTCTTT.

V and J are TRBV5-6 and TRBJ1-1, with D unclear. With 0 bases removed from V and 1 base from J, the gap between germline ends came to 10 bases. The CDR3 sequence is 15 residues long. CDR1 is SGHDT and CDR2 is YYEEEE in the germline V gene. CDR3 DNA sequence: TGTGCCAGCAGCTTGGGCCCATCGGGGAACACTGAAGCTTTCTTT. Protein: CASSLGPSGNTEAFF.

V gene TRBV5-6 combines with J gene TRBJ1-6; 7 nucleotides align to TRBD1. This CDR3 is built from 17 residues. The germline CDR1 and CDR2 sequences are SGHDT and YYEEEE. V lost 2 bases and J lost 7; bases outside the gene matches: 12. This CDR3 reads CASSFVDRAKSNSPLHF. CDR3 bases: TGTGCCAGCAGCTTCGTAGACAGGGCGAAGTCGAATTCACCCCTCCACTTT.

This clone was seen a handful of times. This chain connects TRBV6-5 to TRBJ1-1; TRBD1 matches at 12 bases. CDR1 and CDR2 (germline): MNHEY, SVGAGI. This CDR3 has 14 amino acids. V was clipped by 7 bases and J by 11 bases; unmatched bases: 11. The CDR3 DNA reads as TGTGCCAGCAATAGAGGGACAGGGGGCCTGGGGGCTTTCTTT. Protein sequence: CASNRGTGGLGAFF.

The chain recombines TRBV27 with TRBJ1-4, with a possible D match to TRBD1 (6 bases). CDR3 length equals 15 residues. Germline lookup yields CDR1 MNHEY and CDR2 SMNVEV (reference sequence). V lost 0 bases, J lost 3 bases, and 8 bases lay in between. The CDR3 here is CASSLSGGSNEKLFF. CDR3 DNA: TGTGCCAGCAGTTTATCAGGGGGTTCTAATGAAAAACTGTTTTTT.

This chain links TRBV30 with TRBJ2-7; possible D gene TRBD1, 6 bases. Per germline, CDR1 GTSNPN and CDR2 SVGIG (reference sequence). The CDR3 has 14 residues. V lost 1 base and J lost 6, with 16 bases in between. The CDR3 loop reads CAWSDITRGFEQYF. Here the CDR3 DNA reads TGTGCCTGGAGTGATATCACGAGGGGGTTCGAGCAGTACTTC.